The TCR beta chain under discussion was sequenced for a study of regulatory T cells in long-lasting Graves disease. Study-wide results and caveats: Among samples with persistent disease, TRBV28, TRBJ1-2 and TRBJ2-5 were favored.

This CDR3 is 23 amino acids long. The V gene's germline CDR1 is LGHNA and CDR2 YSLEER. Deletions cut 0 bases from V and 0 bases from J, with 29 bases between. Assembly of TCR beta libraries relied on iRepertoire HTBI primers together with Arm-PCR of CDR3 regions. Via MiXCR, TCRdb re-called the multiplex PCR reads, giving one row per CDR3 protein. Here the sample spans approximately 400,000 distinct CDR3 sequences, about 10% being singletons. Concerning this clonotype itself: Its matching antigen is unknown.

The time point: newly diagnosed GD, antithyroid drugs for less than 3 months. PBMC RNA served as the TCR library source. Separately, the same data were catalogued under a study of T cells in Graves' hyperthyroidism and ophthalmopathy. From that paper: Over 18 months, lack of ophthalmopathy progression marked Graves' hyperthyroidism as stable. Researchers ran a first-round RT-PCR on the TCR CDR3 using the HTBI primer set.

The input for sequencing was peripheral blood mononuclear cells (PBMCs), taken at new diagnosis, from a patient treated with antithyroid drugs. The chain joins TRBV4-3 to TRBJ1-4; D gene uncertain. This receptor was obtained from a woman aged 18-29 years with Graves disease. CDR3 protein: CASSQDLAADYWDRLTTNEKLFF. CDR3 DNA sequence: TGCGCCAGCAGCCAAGATTTGGCCGCGGACTACTGGGATCGACTGACAACTAATGAAAAACTGTTTTTT.